A selection of T cell receptor beta chains follows, all from one sample in a study of T cell repertoires in cytomegalovirus infection. Which antigens these TCRs recognize remains unknown. TCRdb recomputed calls from the reads with MiXCR, one row per CDR3 protein. Of 700,000 to 950,000 distinct CDR3 sequences in the sample, approximately 29% were seen once. The material sequenced was cultured CD8+ T cells from PBMCs, taken from culture after CMV antigen stimulation. The source is a human donor in good health (CMV status not recorded). Some clones in this sample may be carry-over from other donors' samples. CDR3s include the opening cysteine and the closing phenylalanine or tryptophan. The order of the fields is V gene, J gene, CDR3 protein.

V: TRBV7-2; J: TRBJ2-5; CDR3: CASSSAGDVWWETQYF
V: TRBV7-9; J: TRBJ1-1; CDR3: CASSPRLFSFGGALNTEAFF
V: TRBV12-3/TRBV12-4; J: TRBJ2-3; CDR3: CASSPQGLGTDTRYF
V: TRBV19; J: TRBJ2-3; CDR3: CASSTQTDTQYF
V: TRBV6-1; J: TRBJ1-2; CDR3: CASSEVGGEFDGYTF
V: TRBV7-2; J: TRBJ2-3; CDR3: CASDRLADTQYF
V: TRBV7-6; J: TRBJ1-6; CDR3: CASSLAGPGYYNSPLHF
V: TRBV6-1; J: TRBJ2-3; CDR3: CASSDFTGVSTDTQYF
V: TRBV7-9; J: TRBJ2-5; CDR3: CASSLDRTEKETQYF
V: TRBV12-5; J: TRBJ1-1; CDR3: CASGVGDIGAFF
V: TRBV6-5; J: TRBJ1-5; CDR3: CASSVRQGSSQPQHF
V: TRBV7-2; J: TRBJ2-5; CDR3: CASSPLSRLAGRKETQYF
V: TRBV14; J: TRBJ2-1; CDR3: CASTREGRGRNEQFF
V: TRBV6-6; J: TRBJ2-5; CDR3: CASSYVWLAGGQVETQYF
V: TRBV7-9; J: TRBJ1-1; CDR3: CASSLVGLNTEAFF
V: TRBV12-3/TRBV12-4; J: TRBJ2-1; CDR3: CASSPLVGNLLNEQFF
V: TRBV20-1; J: TRBJ1-2; CDR3: CSANSATNRVYGYTF
V: TRBV5-3; J: TRBJ1-1; CDR3: CASSLGTAAEAFF
V: TRBV18; J: TRBJ1-1; CDR3: CASSLGDPSTEAFF
V: TRBV12-3/TRBV12-4; J: TRBJ1-2; CDR3: CASSSSRQALYGYTF
V: TRBV5-6; J: TRBJ1-1; CDR3: CATMTVNTEAFF
V: TRBV11-1; J: TRBJ2-1; CDR3: CASSPYSVRVDEQFF
V: TRBV19; J: TRBJ1-5; CDR3: CASSILQGARGNNQPQHF
V: TRBV6-1; J: TRBJ1-2; CDR3: CASLSPWYYTF
V: TRBV7-6; J: TRBJ1-1; CDR3: CVSSVGGTEAFF
V: TRBV7-2; J: TRBJ2-3; CDR3: CASSPYGGVTDTQYF
V: TRBV28; J: TRBJ2-2; CDR3: CASSFGPRGNTGELFF
V: TRBV24-1; J: TRBJ2-5; CDR3: CATSDPAPGQGARETQYF
V: TRBV7-9; J: TRBJ2-1; CDR3: CASSSARPPSSYNEQFF
V: TRBV28; J: TRBJ1-1; CDR3: CASIRGGTEAFF
V: TRBV27; J: TRBJ1-1; CDR3: CASSFGLQDEAFF
V: TRBV19; J: TRBJ1-5; CDR3: CASSAVGYQPQHF
V: TRBV7-6; J: TRBJ2-1; CDR3: CASSSQGLAGGFNEQFF
V: TRBV5-6; J: TRBJ1-5; CDR3: CASSLSGGYNQPQHF
V: TRBV7-9; J: TRBJ2-1; CDR3: CASGPLYNEQFF
V: TRBV9; J: TRBJ1-1; CDR3: CASSVEGTGGTEAFF
V: TRBV12-3/TRBV12-4; J: TRBJ1-1; CDR3: CASTMGGAEAFF
V: TRBV27; J: TRBJ2-1; CDR3: CASSSRAGREQFF
V: TRBV5-4; J: TRBJ1-6; CDR3: CATGQGGNSPLHF
V: TRBV5-1; J: TRBJ2-3; CDR3: CASSSTDGTFYTDTQYF
V: TRBV10-2; J: TRBJ1-2; CDR3: CASRAPVNYGYTF
V: TRBV27; J: TRBJ1-4; CDR3: CASSSGTGGAGEKLFF
V: TRBV7-9; J: TRBJ2-7; CDR3: CASSPRGLRAYEQYF
V: TRBV6-1; J: TRBJ1-6; CDR3: CASSVNRGVESPLHF
V: TRBV7-8; J: TRBJ1-2; CDR3: CASSLGRDRVYGYTF
V: TRBV12-3/TRBV12-4; J: TRBJ1-2; CDR3: CASSFGTEYGYTF
V: TRBV7-9; J: TRBJ2-3; CDR3: CASPHSWGRDSDTQYF
V: TRBV12-3/TRBV12-4; J: TRBJ2-3; CDR3: CASSLRYSADTQYF
V: TRBV12-3/TRBV12-4; J: TRBJ2-1; CDR3: CASSWTLGGEQFF
V: TRBV5-4; J: TRBJ1-2; CDR3: CASSPRGVNYGYTF
V: TRBV4-1; J: TRBJ1-5; CDR3: CASSQVPGPNQPQHF
V: TRBV7-2; J: TRBJ1-4; CDR3: CASSLVPDRRINEKLFF
V: TRBV28; J: TRBJ1-5; CDR3: CASSTPALTGGSNQPQHF
V: TRBV6-6; J: TRBJ2-7; CDR3: CASSPGVGWTYEQYF
V: TRBV6-6; J: TRBJ2-4; CDR3: CASSVAGSIQYF